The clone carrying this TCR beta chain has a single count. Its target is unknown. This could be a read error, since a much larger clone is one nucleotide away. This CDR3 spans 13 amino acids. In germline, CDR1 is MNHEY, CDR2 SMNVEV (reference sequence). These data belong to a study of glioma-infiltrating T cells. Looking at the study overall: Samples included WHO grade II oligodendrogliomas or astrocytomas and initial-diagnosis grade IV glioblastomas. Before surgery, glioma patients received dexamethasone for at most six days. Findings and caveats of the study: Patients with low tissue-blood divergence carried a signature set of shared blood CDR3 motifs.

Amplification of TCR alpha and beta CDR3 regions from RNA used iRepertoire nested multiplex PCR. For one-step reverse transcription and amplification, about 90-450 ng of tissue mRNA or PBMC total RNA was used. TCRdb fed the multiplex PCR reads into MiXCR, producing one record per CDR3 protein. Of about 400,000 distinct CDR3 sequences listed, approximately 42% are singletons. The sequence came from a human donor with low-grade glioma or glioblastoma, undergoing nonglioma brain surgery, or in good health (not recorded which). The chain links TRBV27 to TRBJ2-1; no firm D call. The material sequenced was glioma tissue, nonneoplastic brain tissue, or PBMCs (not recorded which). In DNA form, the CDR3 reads TGTGCCAGCAGTTACGGTCACTACAATGAGAAGTTCTTC. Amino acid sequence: CASSYGHYNEKFF.